These 14 T cell receptor beta chains came from one sample sequenced in a study of blood T cells in healthy people across ages. The authors ran a second PCR of 7 to 11 cycles using a sample-barcoded 5' primer and a J-beta primer mix. From the 5' RACE reads, TCRdb called clonotypes with MiXCR, one entry per CDR3 protein. The profile shows about 1,600,000 distinct CDR3 sequences, around 42% of them singletons. The source material was blood. The receptor set was obtained from a woman aged 18-29 years in good health.

This clonotype was detected a few times. The CDR3 nucleotides are TGTGCCACCAGAGGCGGTGGTGCGGGGGGCCGCACAGATACGCAGTATTTT. It encodes CATRGGGAGGRTDTQYF. This chain links TRBV15 with TRBJ2-3; TRBD2 aligns across 8 bases. Germline V gives CDR1 LNHNV, CDR2 YYDKDF (reference sequence). CDR3 length equals 17 residues. V dropped 6 bases and J dropped 1; count of bases not matched to a gene: 12.

The rearrangement uses TRBV27 and TRBJ2-1, with a possible D match to TRBD1 (6 bases). Germline assignment: CDR1 MNHEY and CDR2 SMNVEV (reference sequence). The V and J ends lost 3 bases and 5 bases respectively, with 11 bases between them. The CDR3 consists of 14 residues. The chain's CDR3 is CASSFWGPNNEQFF. The CDR3 nucleotides read TGTGCCAGCAGTTTCTGGGGGCCTAACAATGAGCAGTTCTTC.

This clonotype was counted a few times. V and J are TRBV5-5 and TRBJ2-1; D gene uncertain. This CDR3 spans 16 amino acids. Trimming shortened V by 5 bases and J by 2 bases, and 17 bases separated the two germline ends. The germline gives CDR1 SGHKS, CDR2 YYEKEE (reference sequence). The CDR3 reads CASSFYSIGAYNEQFF. The CDR3 DNA sequence: TGTGCCAGCAGTTTCTATAGTATTGGGGCCTACAATGAGCAGTTCTTC. The variable domain in full, with the rest retrieved from reference TRBV5-5 and TRBJ2-1, is DAGVTQSPTHLIKTRGQQVTLRCSPISGHKSVSWYQQVLGQGPQFIFQYYEKEERGRGNFPDRFSARQFPNYSSELNVNALLLGDSALYLCASSFYSIGAYNEQFFGPGTRLTVL.

The table lists this clonotype with a count of one. The chain joins TRBV20-1 to TRBJ2-7; D not resolved. The DNA end is a closer match to TRBJ2-5, so the J assignment may be wrong. The CDR3 is 12 residues long. The germline gives CDR1 DFQATT, CDR2 SNEGSKA (reference sequence). The CDR3 sequence: CSARVVSETQYF. CDR3 nucleotides: TGCAGTGCTAGAGTTGTTTCAGAGACCCAGTACTTC.

This clonotype occurred a few times. The J gene is TRBJ2-7, the V gene TRBV5-1, with D uncertain. The germline V and J ends were trimmed by 4 bases and 2 bases, with 13 bases remaining between them. Germline V gives CDR1 SGHRS, CDR2 YFSETQ. The CDR3 has 14 residues. Written as DNA, the CDR3 is TGCGCCAGCAGCGAACGTAGCCGAACCTACGAGCAGTACTTC. This sequence encodes CASSERSRTYEQYF.

For the CDR3, the DNA is TGTGCCAGCAGCTTAGTATTAGTAGAAGGGGGGAACCAAGAGACCCAGTACTTC. Translated, it gives CASSLVLVEGGNQETQYF. This chain links TRBV7-9 with TRBJ2-5; D might be TRBD1 or TRBD2, each matching 6 bases. V gave up 1 base and J gave up 0 bases, with 18 bases separating them. Germline CDR1 and CDR2: SEHNR and FQNEAQ (reference sequence). The CDR3 is made up of 18 amino acids.

The chain combines TRBV25-1 with TRBJ2-7; TRBD2 is a possible D gene (5 bases). Between the trimmed V and J ends, which lost 5 bases and 7 bases, there was a span of 21 bases. Germline CDR1 and CDR2: MGHDK and SYGVNS. The CDR3 contains 15 residues. This chain's CDR3 is CASSRGTIPSGEQYF. DNA for the CDR3: TGTGCCAGCAGTCGTGGCACCATACCCTCGGGGGAGCAGTACTTC.

This chain uses TRBV13 with TRBJ1-6; the match to TRBD1 covers 8 bases. Germline-derived CDR1 and CDR2 are PRHDT and FYEKMQ (reference sequence). V lost 5 bases, J lost 5 bases, and 2 bases stayed unmatched. The CDR3 is 14 amino acids. The CDR3 DNA follows: TGTGCCAGCAGCGGGGACAGGAATAATTCACCCCTCCACTTT. Translating gives CASSGDRNNSPLHF.

The V call is TRBV2, the J call TRBJ2-7; 11 bases are a match to TRBD2. The J call could be wrong; TRBJ2-5 is a better fit for the DNA end. The V gene's germline CDR1 is SNHLY and CDR2 FYNNEI. This CDR3 comprises 14 residues. In DNA, the CDR3 is TGTGCCAGCCAGACTAGCGGGATAGTAGGGACCCAGTACTTC. It codes for CASQTSGIVGTQYF.

This clonotype was observed a few times. This chain uses TRBV29-1 with TRBJ2-3; the match to TRBD2 covers 9 bases. The V segment lost 6 bases and the J segment 2 bases; nucleotides outside the gene matches: 9. The germline V gene encodes CDR1 SQVTM and CDR2 ANQGSEA. This CDR3 is 15 amino acids long. Written as DNA, the CDR3 is TGCAGCGTAGGTGATAGCGGGAGCCCCACAGATACGCAGTATTTT. Protein sequence: CSVGDSGSPTDTQYF.

Only a few counts were recorded for this clonotype. This sequence joins TRBV29-1 and TRBJ2-7; D is perhaps TRBD1 or TRBD2 (5 bases each). From germline, CDR1 is SQVTM and CDR2 ANQGSEA. This CDR3 has 14 amino acids. V lost 5 bases and J lost 0, with 14 bases in between. In DNA, the CDR3 is TGCAGCGTTCGACCCGGGACGGGCTCCTACGAGCAGTACTTC. Protein sequence: CSVRPGTGSYEQYF.

This rearrangement joins TRBV7-8 to TRBJ2-5; no reliable D call. This CDR3 is built from 13 residues. The V end was cut by 7 bases, the J end by 5 bases, with 14 bases between. CDR1 is SGHVS, CDR2 FQNEAQ, per germline. CDR3 amino acids: CASKLGWPETQYF. As DNA, the CDR3 is TGTGCCAGCAAGCTAGGGTGGCCGGAGACCCAGTACTTC.

This clonotype was recorded a few times. The CDR3 protein is CSANSGTVNSYNEQFF. The CDR3 DNA follows: TGCAGTGCTAATTCCGGGACAGTCAATTCTTACAATGAGCAGTTCTTC. V and J are TRBV20-1 and TRBJ2-1, with 7 nucleotides matching TRBD1. CDR1 is DFQATT, CDR2 SNEGSKA, per germline (reference sequence). The CDR3 extends over 16 amino acids. V lost 4 bases to trimming and J lost 4 bases; unmatched junction nucleotides: 13.

The gene calls are TRBV27 and TRBJ2-5; the match to TRBD1 covers 12 bases. There are 17 residues in the CDR3. The V gene end was trimmed by 4 bases and the J gene end by 2 bases; junction bases not matched to a gene: 8. Germline loops: CDR1 MNHEY, CDR2 SMNVEV (reference sequence). The chain's CDR3 is CASSSGTGGPGQETQYF. CDR3 coding DNA: TGTGCCAGCAGTTCGGGGACAGGGGGCCCAGGTCAAGAGACCCAGTACTTC.